Below are 24 T cell receptor beta chains sequenced from a single sample in a study of T cells in Graves' hyperthyroidism and ophthalmopathy. Amplification targeted TCR beta CDR3 regions from RNA transcripts. In the first-round RT-PCR of the TCR CDR3, the HTBI primer set was used. In TCRdb, the multiplex PCR reads were re-called with MiXCR into one record per CDR3 protein. In the table there are 700,000 to 850,000 distinct CDR3 sequences, roughly a third of which are singletons. Source material: blood. The receptors stem from a woman aged 35 to 49 with Graves' hyperthyroidism.

This sequence joins TRBV2 and TRBJ2-2, with 9 bases identical to TRBD1. The length of the CDR3 is 17 residues. Germline lookup yields CDR1 SNHLY and CDR2 FYNNEI. V dropped 7 bases and J dropped 2; count of bases not matched to a gene: 11. CDR3 sequence reads: CASTRTGAGVNTGELFF. The DNA of the CDR3 is TGTGCCAGCACTCGGACAGGGGCAGGGGTCAACACCGGGGAGCTGTTTTTT.

This clonotype was found many times. The V gene is TRBV20-1, the J gene TRBJ1-6; 9 positions match TRBD1. J gave up 10 bases and V 5 bases, and 15 bases lay outside the gene matches. Germline-derived CDR1 and CDR2 are DFQATT and SNEGSKA (reference sequence). There are 16 residues in the CDR3. The CDR3 spells CSAVNSDRGIGSPLHF. The DNA for the CDR3 is TGCAGTGCTGTGAATTCGGACAGGGGTATAGGATCACCCCTCCACTTT.

The CDR3 nucleotides are TGTGCCACCGTATCACACTCCGGACTGAACACTGAAGCTTTCTTT. This sequence encodes CATVSHSGLNTEAFF. The V and J genes are TRBV10-3 and TRBJ1-1; the D is unclear. Trimming took 10 bases from V and 0 from J, leaving 18 bases between them. The germline CDR1 and CDR2 sequences are ENHRY and SYGVKD. The CDR3 runs 15 residues.

This clonotype was seen many times. The rearrangement links TRBV10-3 to TRBJ2-7; D might be TRBD1 (5 bases). This CDR3 spans 13 amino acids. Trimming pared 4 bases from V and 7 bases from J, leaving 14 bases between. Germline-derived CDR1 and CDR2 are ENHRY and SYGVKD. The CDR3 sequence is CAISVQGEGEQYF. The DNA of the CDR3 is TGTGCCATCAGTGTCCAGGGCGAAGGGGAGCAGTACTTC.

This sequence joins TRBV10-2 and TRBJ2-3; 7 nucleotides match TRBD2. The CDR3 consists of 13 residues. Germline assignment: CDR1 WSHSY and CDR2 SAAADI. Trimming took 7 bases from V and 5 from J; bases not matched to a gene: 6. CDR3 DNA sequence: TGCGCCAGCAAAGGCGGGGGTGGAGATACGCAGTATTTT. This encodes CASKGGGGDTQYF.

With respect to this clonotype: An end of the junction does not agree with germline; a read error may underlie this. CDR3 loop: CAGSQGQGTNEKLFF. The CDR3 DNA reads TGTGCCGGCAGCCAAGGACAGGGGACAAATGAAAAACTGTTTTTT. The gene calls are TRBV7-9 and TRBJ1-4; TRBD1 aligns across 9 bases. Germline V gene data show CDR1 as SEHNR and CDR2 as FQNEAQ (reference sequence). The CDR3 is 15 amino acids. The variable domain in full, completed from reference TRBV7-9 and TRBJ1-4, reads DTGVSQNPRHKITKRGQNVTFRCDPISEHNRLYWYRQTLGQGPEFLTYFQNEAQLEKSRLLSDRFSAERPKGSFSTLEIQRTEQGDSAMYLCAGSQGQGTNEKLFFGSGTQLSVL.

As regards this clonotype: Sequence at one end of the junction differs from germline and may be a read error. The rearrangement links TRBV7-2 to TRBJ1-5; possibly TRBD1 for D (5 bases). The CDR3 sequence is 15 residues long. Germline V gene data show CDR1 as SGHTA and CDR2 as FQGNSA. The CDR3 bases are TGCGCCAGCAGCCAAGCCCCAGGGTCGGAACAGCCCCAGCATTTT. This sequence encodes CASSQAPGSEQPQHF.

V usage is TRBV20-1 and J usage is TRBJ2-5; 7 bases match TRBD2. CDR1 and CDR2 from the germline V gene are DFQATT and SNEGSKA (reference sequence). The ends lost 3 bases at V and 5 bases at J; junction bases unmatched: 6. The CDR3 runs to 13 residues. CDR3: CSARARGDETQYF. DNA of the CDR3: TGCAGTGCTAGGGCCCGGGGGGACGAGACCCAGTACTTC.

This clonotype was recorded at least ten times. This chain connects TRBV7-2 to TRBJ2-6; 8 nucleotides align to TRBD1. The CDR3 is made up of 18 amino acids. Germline V gene lookup returns CDR1 SGHTA and CDR2 FQGNSA. J was trimmed by 0 bases and V by 4 bases; bases with no gene match: 8. The CDR3 sequence: CASSSRTGLISGANVLTF. In nucleotides, the CDR3 is TGTGCCAGCAGCTCGAGGACAGGGTTAATCTCTGGGGCCAACGTCCTGACTTTC.

V and J are TRBV6-2 or TRBV6-3 and TRBJ2-5; 7 bases line up with TRBD2. The CDR3 runs 13 residues. Germline values: CDR1 MNHEY, CDR2 SVGEGT. The ends lost 2 bases at V and 5 bases at J; junction bases unmatched: 2. This chain's CDR3 is CASSYAGVETQYF. For the CDR3, the DNA is TGTGCCAGCAGTTACGCGGGAGTCGAGACCCAGTACTTC.

There are a few counts of this clonotype. The V and J genes are TRBV6-6 and TRBJ1-2; D remains unclear. Germline V gene lookup returns CDR1 MNHNY and CDR2 SVGAGI (reference sequence). CDR3 length: 16 residues. V shed 0 bases and J shed 5 bases, with 16 bases lying between them. The CDR3 DNA is TGTGCCAGCAGTTACTCGTCTGGACGGCCGAGTTATGGCTACACCTTC. This encodes CASSYSSGRPSYGYTF.

This clonotype was seen once. V usage is TRBV20-1 and J usage is TRBJ1-5, with D tentatively TRBD1 (5 bases). Trimming left V 6 bases short and J 2 bases short, with 17 bases between. CDR1 DFQATT and CDR2 SNEGSKA come from the germline V gene (reference sequence). The CDR3 runs to 15 residues. The chain's CDR3 is CSAQVGQGRNQPQHF. CDR3 coding DNA: TGCAGTGCCCAAGTCGGGCAGGGACGCAATCAGCCCCAGCATTTT.

The chain joins TRBV9 to TRBJ1-3, with TRBD1 matching over 7 bases. The ends lost 0 bases at V and 0 bases at J; junction bases unmatched: 9. The CDR3 extends over 18 amino acids. Per germline, CDR1 SGDLS and CDR2 YYNGEE. This chain's CDR3 is CASSVGYRDSISGNTIYF. For the CDR3, the DNA is TGTGCCAGCAGCGTAGGGTATCGGGACAGCATCTCTGGAAACACCATATATTTT.

This clonotype was counted once. The chain links TRBV24-1 to TRBJ1-5; TRBD1 matches at 9 bases. The CDR3 is made up of 21 amino acids. With V trimmed by 7 bases and J by 4 bases, 25 bases remained unmatched. Germline lookup yields CDR1 KGHDR and CDR2 SFDVKD. The DNA of the CDR3 is TGTGCCACCAGAAGACAGGGAATTGCCAGCAGTCGAGGACAGGGGAATCAGCCCCAGCATTTT. Translation gives CATRRQGIASSRGQGNQPQHF.

This chain uses TRBV7-2 with TRBJ2-5; D is unclear. The V gene lost 8 bases and the J gene lost 3 bases, with 13 bases spanning the gap. Germline loops: CDR1 SGHTA, CDR2 FQGNSA. CDR3 length equals 13 residues. The CDR3 nucleotides are TGTGCCAGCTCACCGACTGATAAAGAGACCCAGTACTTC. The encoded protein is CASSPTDKETQYF. Full variable domain (rest looked up from reference TRBV7-2 and TRBJ2-5): GAGVSQSPSNKVTEKGKDVELRCDPISGHTALYWYRQSLGQGLEFLIYFQGNSAPDKSGLPSDRFSAERTGGSVSTLTIQRTQQEDSAVYLCASSPTDKETQYFGPGTRLLVL.

In this sample, this clonotype turned up many times. This rearrangement joins TRBV24-1 to TRBJ1-5; a weak D match, TRBD1 (5 bases). The V end was cut by 12 bases, the J end by 8 bases, with 16 bases between. CDR3 size: 12 residues. Germline assignment: CDR1 KGHDR and CDR2 SFDVKD. CDR3 nucleotide sequence: TGTGCCGCGGGACCTAATGGGGAGCCCCAGCATTTT. Amino acid sequence: CAAGPNGEPQHF.

The chain recombines TRBV6-1 with TRBJ1-5; the match to TRBD1 covers 7 bases. This CDR3 comprises 16 residues. Germline CDR1 is MNHNS and CDR2 is SASEGT. The V segment lost 4 bases and the J segment 3 bases; nucleotides outside the gene matches: 9. CDR3 residues: CASSAVSGTANQPQHF. The CDR3 region has the DNA TGTGCCAGCAGTGCCGTATCCGGGACAGCCAATCAGCCCCAGCATTTT.

The CDR3 loop is CASSPDGIGNQPQHF. The DNA of the CDR3 is TGTGCCAGCTCACCAGACGGCATCGGCAATCAGCCCCAGCATTTT. The V gene is TRBV18, the J gene TRBJ1-5; D gene unclear. The CDR3 sequence is 15 residues long. V lost 2 bases, J lost 2 bases, and 10 bases lay in between. In germline, CDR1 is KGHSH, CDR2 LQKENI.

About this clonotype itself: A much bigger clone sits one base away, suggesting this may be a read error. This chain uses TRBV19 with TRBJ1-2, with a weak D call TRBD1 (5 bases). CDR1 is LNHDA and CDR2 is SQIVND in the germline V gene (reference sequence). This CDR3 has 15 amino acids. The CDR3: CASNRPGTEPGGYAF. Written as DNA, the CDR3 is TGTGCCAGTAACAGACCCGGGACGGAGCCCGGTGGCTACGCCTTC.

This clonotype was found many times. The rearrangement links TRBV29-1 to TRBJ1-2, with D possibly being TRBD1 (6 bases). CDR3 length: 16 residues. CDR1 SQVTM and CDR2 ANQGSEA come from the germline V gene. Trimming pared 0 bases from V and 4 bases from J, leaving 18 bases between. CDR3 nucleotides: TGCAGCGTTGAAGATACTAGACAGGCTTCCATCTATGGCTACACCTTC. Translated: CSVEDTRQASIYGYTF.

As concerns this clonotype: An end of the junction differs from the germline gene, which may be a read error. This CDR3 is CSATCAAKQRQHF. CDR3 in DNA: TGCAGTGCTACCTGCGCCGCCAAGCAGCGCCAGCATTTT. The J gene is TRBJ1-5, the V gene TRBV20-1, with D unclear. The CDR3 spans 13 residues. The germline gives CDR1 DFQATT, CDR2 SNEGSKA (reference sequence).

This clonotype was counted many times. The V gene is TRBV13, the J gene TRBJ1-2; 7 bases agree with TRBD1. CDR1 is PRHDT, CDR2 FYEKMQ, per germline (reference sequence). The CDR3 length is 15 residues. V trimming: 5 bases; J trimming: 4 bases; junction bases outside the gene matches: 10. The CDR3 loop is CASSRRTGGGYGYTF. CDR3 sequence (DNA): TGTGCCAGCAGCCGAAGGACAGGCGGGGGCTATGGCTACACCTTC.

This clonotype was recorded many times. V is TRBV7-3 and J is TRBJ2-5, with D uncertain. The CDR3 spans 13 residues. V lost 5 bases and J lost 3, with 10 bases in between. Germline V gene sequence: CDR1 SGHTA, CDR2 FQGTGA. CDR3 amino acids: CASSPTREETQYF. CDR3 sequence (DNA): TGTGCCAGCAGCCCCACAAGGGAAGAGACCCAGTACTTC. Complete variable domain (other parts from reference TRBV7-3 and TRBJ2-5): GAGVSQTPSNKVTEKGKYVELRCDPISGHTALYWYRQSLGQGPEFLIYFQGTGAADDSGLPNDRFFAVRPEGSVSTLKIQRTERGDSAVYLCASSPTREETQYFGPGTRLLVL.

As concerns this clonotype: This sequence may be a read error, since a much larger clone differs from it by one base. This chain uses TRBV19 with TRBJ1-3; 9 bases are shared with TRBD1. The CDR3 runs to 14 residues. The V gene's germline CDR1 is LNHDA and CDR2 SQIVND (reference sequence). CDR3 DNA: TGTGCCAGCCTTGGGACAGGGACAGGAAACACCATATCTTTT. It encodes CASLGTGTGNTISF.